Below, one TCR beta chain is given with its context. Antigen specificity is unknown. The CDR3 contains 14 residues. The V and J ends lost 10 bases and 5 bases, in that order; junction bases with no gene match: 11. CDR1 ENHRY and CDR2 SYGVKD come from the germline V gene. The sort gate was single viable CD3+CD4+CD8-CD45RO+ cells for memory CD4+ T cells. These data are taken from a study of memory CD4+ T cells and cytomegalovirus serostatus. Per the authors' pipeline: After removing out-of-frame reads, 2,204,828 distinct TCRbeta sequences remained. Profiled with immunoSEQ multiplex PCR; TCRdb holds only in-frame clones, not every one. V and J calls and clone size are given by that table; D and trimming were obtained from the DNA. The sample consists of under 100,000 clones, less than 90% of them appearing once. Study-level points and caveats: Repertoires predicted CMV serostatus with median bootstrapped AUC of around 0.96. Suggested: most of the CMV-linked TCR signature lies in CD4+ memory cells.

Sample: memory CD4+ T cells from blood. The TCR was taken from an adult in good health and CMV-seronegative. V and J are TRBV10-3 and TRBJ1-1; 9 nucleotides match TRBD1. The CDR3 here is CATRQGGEWTEAFF. The CDR3 DNA is TGTGCCACCAGACAGGGGGGGGAGTGGACTGAAGCTTTCTTT.